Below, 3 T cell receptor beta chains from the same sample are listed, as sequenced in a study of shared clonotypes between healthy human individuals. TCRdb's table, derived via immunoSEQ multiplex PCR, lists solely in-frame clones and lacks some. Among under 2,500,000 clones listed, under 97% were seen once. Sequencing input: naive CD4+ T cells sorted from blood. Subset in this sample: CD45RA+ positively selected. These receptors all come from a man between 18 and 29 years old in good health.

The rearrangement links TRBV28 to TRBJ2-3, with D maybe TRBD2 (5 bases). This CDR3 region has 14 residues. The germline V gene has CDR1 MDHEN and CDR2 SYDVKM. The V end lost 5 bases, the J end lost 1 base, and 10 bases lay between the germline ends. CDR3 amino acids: CASSMKGGTDTQYF. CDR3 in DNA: TGTGCCAGCAGTATGAAGGGAGGCACAGATACGCAGTATTTT.

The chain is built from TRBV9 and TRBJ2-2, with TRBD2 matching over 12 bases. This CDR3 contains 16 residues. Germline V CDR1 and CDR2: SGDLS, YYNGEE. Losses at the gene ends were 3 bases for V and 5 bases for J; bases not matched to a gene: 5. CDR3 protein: CASSAPGTSGTGELFF. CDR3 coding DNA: TGTGCCAGCAGCGCCCCCGGGACTAGCGGGACCGGGGAGCTGTTTTTT.

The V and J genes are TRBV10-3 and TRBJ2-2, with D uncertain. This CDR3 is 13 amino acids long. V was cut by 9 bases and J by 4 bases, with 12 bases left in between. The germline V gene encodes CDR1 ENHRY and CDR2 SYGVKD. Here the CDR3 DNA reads TGTGCCATTCGGAAAGAGGTCACCGGGGAGCTGTTTTTT. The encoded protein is CAIRKEVTGELFF.